This is a list of T cell receptor beta chains from one sample in a study of CD8 T cells in ankylosing spondylitis. TCRdb ran MiXCR on the 5' RACE reads and lists one entry per CDR3 protein. Of 250,000 or so distinct CDR3 sequences detected, 9.5% to 12% appear once; the ten largest clones hold under 8%. Material for sequencing was blood, either unsorted or a sorted T cell fraction (not recorded which). These receptors were obtained from a male donor with ankylosing spondylitis or in good health (not recorded which). Each CDR3 is given without its conserved first and last residue. A D gene is named only where the DNA matches it firmly.

TRBJ2-5 TRBV11-3 TRBD2 ASSPGLASRETQY
TRBJ1-2 TRBV20-1 . SARMVGEYGYT
TRBJ2-1 TRBV20-1 TRBD2 SARDLASGDYNEQF
TRBJ2-1 TRBV5-1 TRBD2 ASSAGLAGPVPYNEQF
TRBJ1-1 TRBV12-3/TRBV12-4 TRBD1 ASSTTGGTEAF
TRBJ2-2 TRBV5-5 . ASSGSPIGELF
TRBJ2-2 TRBV5-1 . ASSLDIPFTGELF
TRBJ2-1 TRBV5-1 TRBD2 ASSLWLAGANNEQF
TRBJ2-7 TRBV15 . ATSREAGSSYEQY
TRBJ1-1 TRBV29-1 . SVVSGGNTEAF
TRBJ2-3 TRBV2 TRBD2 ASSEPTSGAEADTQY
TRBJ2-6 TRBV7-9 . ASSIGSWTGANVLT
TRBJ2-7 TRBV29-1 . SVEGQQQGTYEQY
TRBJ1-5 TRBV5-1 TRBD1 ASSLGQGTGPQH
TRBJ1-2 TRBV27 . ASSLGQDDNYGYT
TRBJ2-1 TRBV4-1 TRBD2 ASSRGLAGVLSYNEQF
TRBJ2-3 TRBV7-9 . ASSFQSDTQY
TRBJ2-3 TRBV10-3 TRBD2 AISTGTNTDTQY
TRBJ2-5 TRBV20-1 TRBD1 SARDLTGTAPGETQY
TRBJ2-2 TRBV5-1 TRBD2 ASRKLAGDGGELF
TRBJ2-3 TRBV29-1 TRBD2 SVVLAGGIDTQY
TRBJ2-1 TRBV4-1 . ASSQQGIRF
TRBJ2-1 TRBV7-3 TRBD1 ASSSRGDSYNEQF
TRBJ2-1 TRBV11-1 TRBD2 ASSETSGRTQNNYNEQF
TRBJ2-7 TRBV7-8 . ASSLAGRSSYEQY
TRBJ1-2 TRBV5-6 TRBD1 ASSFDRGNGYT